The sequence of this T cell receptor beta chain was determined in a study of OX40 agonist ivuxolimab in advanced cancers. As for the study in general: Dose-escalation patients had hepatocellular carcinoma, melanoma, renal cell or head and neck cancer. Patients with prior anti-PD-1, anti-PD-L1 or anti-CTLA-4 therapy were eligible; 35% to 50% had some. Partial responses were seen in three patients, one with hepatocellular carcinoma and two with cutaneous melanoma.

Repertoires were generated with immunoSEQ multiplex PCR, while TCRdb's copy carries only in-frame clones and drops some. The sample includes under 75,000 clones, about nine tenths seen only once; the top ten take around 25%. The study, taken as a whole, reports: A proportion of nonresponders additionally exhibited low normalized T-cell clonal expansion.

Note on this clone: As yet, its antigen is unknown.

Trimming took off 6 bases at V and 6 bases at J, with 9 bases between the two ends. The CDR3 is 12 residues long. The germline V gene has CDR1 MDHEN and CDR2 SYDVKM. The sequence was collected from an adult with an advanced solid tumor such as melanoma, head and neck, liver or kidney cancer. The starting material was CD4+ or CD8+ T cells sorted from blood, obtained in a trial of the OX40 agonist ivuxolimab. This chain links TRBV28 with TRBJ1-5; D gene ambiguous. The CDR3 sequence: CASSPGSQPQHF. The CDR3 coding sequence is TGTGCCAGCAGCCCAGGTAGTCAGCCCCAGCATTTT.